The clone carrying this T cell receptor (beta chain) was counted between two and nine times. Its target is unknown. This sample is drawn from a study of regulatory T cells in long-lasting Graves disease. Sequencing libraries for TCR beta were prepared with iRepertoire HTBI primers and Arm-PCR of CDR3 regions. TCRdb reanalysed the multiplex PCR reads using MiXCR and keeps one entry per CDR3 protein. Altogether hundreds of thousands of distinct CDR3 sequences are present, roughly 15% being singletons, with the ten largest covering around 19%. From germline, CDR1 is MNHGY and CDR2 SVAAGI. Trimming at V came to 3 bases and at J to 4 bases, leaving 3 bases not matched to a gene. The CDR3 length is 14 residues. Indicated time point: newly diagnosed GD, antithyroid drugs for less than 3 months. Isolated PBMC RNA provided the starting material for the TCR library. Points from the study as a whole: Persistent Graves' patients showed reduced TCR diversity versus newly diagnosed patients.

The same sample was also studied in work on T cells in Graves' hyperthyroidism and ophthalmopathy. That publication notes: Ophthalmopathy was distinguished from stable hyperthyroidism by 13 V-J signatures.

The V and J genes are TRBV6-9 and TRBJ2-3, with 8 nucleotides matching TRBD1. The material was peripheral blood mononuclear cells (PBMCs), obtained at new diagnosis, from a patient treated with antithyroid drugs. The receptor was isolated from a woman in her thirties with Graves disease. The CDR3 loop reads CASSYRTGSDTQYF. DNA for the CDR3: TGTGCCAGCAGTTACCGGACAGGGTCAGATACGCAGTATTTT.